This record covers a single T cell receptor beta chain. Its matching antigen is unknown. Each CDR3 protein gets one entry after TCRdb re-called the reads with MiXCR. Of approximately 770,000 distinct CDR3 sequences in the sample, about 29% are singletons; the top ten hold around 13%. Germline CDR1 and CDR2: LNHDA and SQIVND (reference sequence). V was pared by 5 bases and J by 3 bases, with 13 bases between. CDR3 length: 14 amino acids. These data are taken from a study of T cell repertoires in cytomegalovirus infection. The sample here was cultured CD8+ T cells from PBMCs, taken from culture after CMV antigen stimulation. The clonotype originates from a human donor in good health (CMV status not recorded). Some clones in this sample may be carry-over from other donors' samples. The chain joins TRBV19 to TRBJ1-1; D gene uncertain. CDR3 sequence (DNA): TGTGCCAGTAGTGTGGGTTCAGCCTACACTGAAGCTTTCTTT. Its protein product is CASSVGSAYTEAFF.